The present T cell receptor (beta chain) was sequenced within a study of blood T cell repertoires in COVID-19. Overall study: Sample material is recorded as cDNA or gDNA derived from T cells, B-cell-depleted T cells, or PBMCs.

Original processing methods: It was from reference gene primer amplification that nucleated cell counts were estimated. Using immunoSEQ multiplex PCR, the repertoire was profiled, and TCRdb retains in-frame clones only, with some absent. V and J calls and clone size are those listed in that table; D and trimming were worked out from the DNA. The table records some 390,000 clones, 70% to 90% of them present only once. The Seattle site enrolled patients during active infection and followed them longitudinally. Per germline, CDR1 LGHNT and CDR2 FRNRAP. The V and J ends lost 3 bases and 0 bases, in that order; junction bases with no gene match: 6. CDR3 size: 17 residues.

V is TRBV12-5 and J is TRBJ1-5, with 9 bases that match TRBD1. This receptor was obtained from a woman aged 40 to 50 with COVID-19, enrolled during active disease. The sequencing input was peripheral blood. The CDR3 nucleotides read TGTGCTAGTGGTTTCGCAGGGACAGGGAATAGCAATCAGCCCCAGCATTTT. As protein: CASGFAGTGNSNQPQHF.